This is a list of T cell receptor beta chains from one sample in a study of yellow fever vaccine responses in identical twins. TCRdb reprocessed the RT-PCR reads with MiXCR, giving one entry per CDR3 protein. This sample has under 3,000 distinct CDR3 sequences; about 84% occur once, and the top ten carry 2.8%. The source material was T cells from blood (PBMCs), unsorted or a sorted subset (not recorded which), sampled before or after yellow fever vaccination (not recorded which). These receptor sequences come from a woman in her late teens or twenties who received the yellow fever vaccine. The CDR3 runs from the conserved cysteine through the conserved F or W.

>TRBJ2-1|TRBV24-1
CATSDSIPGQGPNEQFF
>TRBJ1-5|TRBV2
CASRQQGGDNQPQHF
>TRBJ2-1|TRBV6-1
CASSEFRNEQFF
>TRBJ2-3|TRBV13
CASSLGERVTDTQYF
>TRBJ2-1|TRBV2
CASSASGLGTEQFF
>TRBJ2-1|TRBV6-2/TRBV6-3
CASRKVVYNEQFF
>TRBJ2-4|TRBV5-1
CASSLGTSGILAKNIQYF
>TRBJ2-2|TRBV20-1
CSATPITNTGELFF
>TRBJ2-7|TRBV11-2
CASSYSYEQYF
>TRBJ2-3|TRBV15
CATSRDPTSLGTDTQYF
>TRBJ1-2|TRBV7-6
CASSLGTPYGYTF
>TRBJ1-5|TRBV28
CASLERSNQPQHF
>TRBJ2-3|TRBV9
CASSVMGGPTDTQYF
>TRBJ1-5|TRBV10-3
CAISESVDWAQHF
>TRBJ2-3|TRBV20-1
CSARDAGVGTDTQYF
>TRBJ2-1|TRBV11-1
CASSLVSLGYNEQFF
>TRBJ2-7|TRBV11-1
CASSLPDYEQYF
>TRBJ1-2|TRBV9
CASSVEGGTNYGYTF
>TRBJ1-3|TRBV20-1
CSAISGNTIYF
>TRBJ2-5|TRBV7-9
CASDPVWETQYF
>TRBJ2-5|TRBV4-3
CASSQVGGETQYF
>TRBJ2-1|TRBV19
CASGNPGNEQFF
>TRBJ2-7|TRBV12-3/TRBV12-4
CASTVSGFEQYF
>TRBJ1-4|TRBV14
CASSLVPTNEKLFF
>TRBJ1-5|TRBV15
CATSPSGLGNQPQHF
>TRBJ1-1|TRBV10-1
CATQGARVDTEAFF
>TRBJ1-4|TRBV6-4
CASKKSQGSAEKLFF
>TRBJ2-3|TRBV29-1
CSHVARDITDTQYF
>TRBJ1-2|TRBV7-1
CASSSAGRAGGASYGYTF
>TRBJ1-2|TRBV2
CASSERRLDGYTF
>TRBJ1-2|TRBV10-3
CAISEGGGIINYGYTF